This TCR beta chain was profiled in a study of T cell responses to AZD1222 COVID-19 vaccine. Study results and caveats: Most donors were white British, females outnumbered males, and clonal diversity was possibly underestimated. Vaccination with two AZD1222 doses was followed by a rise in Spike-specific TCR breadth and depth. Nearly half of spike-specific TCRs reportedly target unmutated variant regions. Among vaccine-associated CD4 TCRs, coverage spanned spike, with dominance at 160-218 and 743-854.

Germline CDR1 and CDR2: SGHRS and YFSETQ. The CDR3 is made up of 14 amino acids. Trimming cost V 5 bases and J 4 bases, with 15 bases left between them. TCRdb's copy holds only in-frame clones and misses some; the assay was immunoSEQ multiplex PCR. The sample includes approximately 120,000 clones, around 90% of them seen just once. A remark on this clone: Its cognate antigen is unknown.

The rearrangement links TRBV5-1 to TRBJ1-2; no clear D. The sample here was peripheral blood, taken on day 0 of AZD1222 vaccination. The receptor comes from an adult in good health. The CDR3 nucleotides read TGCGCCAGCAGGTCAGCACCCGAGATCTATGGCTACACCTTC. Translating it yields CASRSAPEIYGYTF.